The clone carrying this T cell receptor (beta chain) was found a few times. Its antigen is as yet unknown. This record comes from a study of cytomegalovirus exposure and HLA in healthy donors. Overall study results and limits: Later work showed greater clonal expansion in HLA-associated TCR beta chains than in equally common others. The study labeled 150 to 200 TCR beta chains cytomegalovirus-associated.

The CDR3 consists of 12 residues. Germline CDR1 and CDR2: MGHDK and SYGVNS. Trimming pared 3 bases from V and 7 bases from J, leaving 10 bases between. The PCR employed 60 Vbeta primers together with 13 Jbeta primers. Profiling relied on immunoSEQ multiplex PCR, and the TCRdb table lists in-frame clones only, not all of them. The data contain about 210,000 clones, around 90% of them seen just once; the ten biggest clones take up around 1%. Sequencing was done on a sample of PBMCs. This rearrangement joins TRBV25-1 to TRBJ2-7; no clear D. The sequence was obtained from a boy aged 2 to 10 in good health and CMV-seronegative. The CDR3, as DNA: TGTGCCAGCAGTGATAAGGCGAGGGAGCAGTACTTC. It codes for CASSDKAREQYF.